Detailed here is one T cell receptor beta chain. This sample is part of a study of blood T cell repertoires in COVID-19. In the study overall: Donors in the United States, Italy and Spain gave samples during acute or convalescent COVID-19. PBMCs, B-cell-depleted T cells, or T cells were the source of the cDNA or gDNA that made up the material.

Per the study methods: Estimates of nucleated cell counts were drawn from the amplification of reference gene primers. Profiling relied on immunoSEQ multiplex PCR, and the TCRdb table lists in-frame clones only, not all of them. That table furnishes V, J and clone size, whereas the DNA furnished D and trimming. The sample shows about 47,000 clones, approximately 84% of them seen only once. The sequence was collected from a man aged 50 or older with acute or convalescent COVID-19. What was sequenced was peripheral blood.

CDR3 sequence (DNA): TGTGCCAGCAGTGGAGGGGGCGCTGGGGCCAACGTCCTGACTTTC. This gives the protein CASSGGGAGANVLTF. The V and J genes are TRBV6-4 and TRBJ2-6; 7 bases fit TRBD1. With 4 bases clipped from V and 2 bases from J, the junction kept 2 bases outside the gene matches. The CDR3 runs 15 residues. CDR1 is MRHNA, CDR2 SNTAGT, per germline.